The 26 T cell receptor beta chains below come from one sample, sequenced in a study of blood T cell repertoires in COVID-19. Sequenced by immunoSEQ multiplex PCR; TCRdb stores in-frame clones only, minus some. The repertoire holds fewer than 500,000 clones, roughly 87% seen once, with roughly 0.72% in the top ten. Sequencing was done on a sample of PBMCs or T cells enriched from blood (not recorded which). The receptors here all came from a woman between 18 and 29 years old who had recovered from COVID-19.

This rearrangement joins TRBV25-1 to TRBJ1-1; 8 bases line up with TRBD1. The CDR3 runs 12 residues. Germline lookup yields CDR1 MGHDK and CDR2 SYGVNS. With 6 bases clipped from V and 5 bases from J, the junction kept 2 bases outside the gene matches. The CDR3 reads CASRNRGTEAFF. CDR3 nucleotide sequence: TGTGCCAGCAGAAACAGGGGGACTGAAGCTTTCTTT.

The rearrangement uses TRBV10-1 and TRBJ1-2, with unresolved D. CDR1 is WNHNN, CDR2 SYGVQD, per germline (reference sequence). The CDR3 is 15 residues long. The germline V and J ends were trimmed by 2 bases and 1 base, with 11 bases remaining between them. The DNA for the CDR3 is TGCGCCAGCAGTGAGATGACATTTTTTAACTATGGCTACACCTTC. Protein product: CASSEMTFFNYGYTF.

In DNA, the CDR3 is TGTGCCAGTACTCTTAGCCGACTCCTGAACACTGAAGCTTTCTTT. As protein: CASTLSRLLNTEAFF. The V and J genes are TRBV19 and TRBJ1-1; unclear D gene. The germline CDR1 and CDR2 sequences are LNHDA and SQIVND (reference sequence). The CDR3 is made up of 15 amino acids. Trimming shortened V by 7 bases and J by 0 bases, and 15 bases separated the two germline ends.

The rearrangement joins TRBV2 to TRBJ2-3; TRBD1 matches 8 bases. CDR1 and CDR2 (germline): SNHLY, FYNNEI. The junction had 12 bases not matched to a gene; V was cut back by 0 bases and J by 4 bases. This CDR3 region has 18 residues. CDR3 loop: CASSEAPPGQGISDTQYF. Written as DNA, the CDR3 is TGTGCCAGCAGTGAAGCACCCCCAGGACAGGGTATCTCAGATACGCAGTATTTT.

This clone was observed a few times. This chain links TRBV3-1 (or the pseudogene TRBV3-2) with TRBJ2-7; D may be TRBD2 (6 bases). V was shortened by 5 bases and J by 6 bases, with 17 bases between the two germline ends. CDR3 length: 14 amino acids. Germline loops: CDR1 LGHDT, CDR2 YNNKEL (reference sequence). CDR3 bases: TGTGCCAGCAGCTCTAGGGAGGCCCCCGGCGAGCAGTACTTC. Its protein product is CASSSREAPGEQYF.

This chain connects TRBV21-1 to TRBJ2-7; whether TRBD1, the table's D call, matches the DNA was not checked. TRBV21-1 is recorded as a pseudogene. This CDR3 comprises 15 residues. The CDR3 DNA sequence: TGTGCCAGCAGCACGCTACAGGGGTCTAATGGGGAGCAGTACTTC. Translated, it gives CASSTLQGSNGEQYF.

V is TRBV7-2 and J is TRBJ2-7, with D possibly being TRBD2 (6 bases). This CDR3 has 13 residues. The V end was cut by 5 bases, the J end by 7 bases, with 15 bases between. Germline CDR1 and CDR2: SGHTA and FQGNSA. The CDR3 protein is CASSLGPGEEQYF. CDR3 nucleotide sequence: TGTGCCAGCAGCCTGGGGCCGGGAGAGGAGCAGTACTTC.

This sequence joins TRBV21-1 and TRBJ1-1; the table's D call of TRBD1 was not tested on the DNA. TRBV21-1 is a listed pseudogene. The CDR3 has 17 residues. CDR3 DNA sequence: TGTGCCAGCAGCACCTCGACATATAACGACGGTTTCGTGTCAGCTTTCTTT. The encoded protein is CASSTSTYNDGFVSAFF.

The rearrangement uses TRBV3-1 (or the pseudogene TRBV3-2) and TRBJ2-7, with TRBD2 matching over 11 bases. V shed 1 base and J 4 bases; nucleotides not matched to a gene: 3. Germline assignment: CDR1 LGHDT and CDR2 YNNKEL (reference sequence). The CDR3 loop spans 15 amino acids. The CDR3: CASSQGASGGYEQYF. CDR3 nucleotide sequence: TGTGCCAGCAGCCAAGGGGCTAGCGGGGGGTACGAGCAGTACTTC.

The J gene is TRBJ1-1, the V gene TRBV10-3; D gene uncertain. V lost 4 bases and J 6 bases, leaving 6 bases between the germline ends. CDR1 and CDR2 from the germline V gene are ENHRY and SYGVKD. The CDR3 consists of 11 residues. CDR3 nucleotides: TGTGCCATCAGTGGAGGTGCTGAAGCTTTCTTT. Its translation: CAISGGAEAFF.

The chain couples TRBV10-3 to TRBJ2-7; D is unresolved. V was pared by 6 bases and J by 3 bases, with 12 bases between. The CDR3 length is 13 residues. The germline gives CDR1 ENHRY, CDR2 SYGVKD. The CDR3 sequence: CAIRPDTNYEQYF. For the CDR3, the DNA is TGTGCCATCAGGCCAGACACGAACTACGAGCAGTACTTC.

The rearrangement links TRBV5-5 to TRBJ2-5; D is possibly TRBD1 (7 bases). Germline V gene sequence: CDR1 SGHKS, CDR2 YYEKEE (reference sequence). This CDR3 contains 16 residues. V lost 3 bases, J lost 3 bases, and 18 bases lay in between. The CDR3: CASSWGDSRSEETQYF. CDR3 in DNA: TGTGCCAGCAGCTGGGGGGACAGCCGCTCCGAAGAGACCCAGTACTTC.

The J gene is TRBJ1-1, the V gene TRBV30; 7 nucleotides agree with TRBD1. There are 16 residues in the CDR3. Germline V gene data show CDR1 as GTSNPN and CDR2 as SVGIG (reference sequence). V gave up 5 bases and J gave up 4 bases; unmatched junction bases: 16. CDR3 region: CAWDTKQGRIITEAFF. The CDR3 DNA is TGTGCCTGGGACACAAAACAGGGGCGGATCATCACTGAAGCTTTCTTT. Looking up the rest from reference TRBV30 and TRBJ1-1 gives the full variable domain: SQTIHQWPATLVQPVGSPLSLECTVEGTSNPNLYWYRQAAGRGLQLLFYSVGIGQISSEVPQNLSASRPQDRQFILSSKKLLLSDSGFYLCAWDTKQGRIITEAFFGQGTRLTVV.

Points on this clone: The sample holds other DNA sequences that translate to the same CDR3. The gene calls are TRBV3-1 (or the pseudogene TRBV3-2) and TRBJ1-1; D not resolved. V was cut by 4 bases and J by 1 base, with 7 bases left in between. The CDR3 is 13 residues long. Germline V gene data show CDR1 as LGHDT and CDR2 as YNNKEL (reference sequence). The DNA of the CDR3 is TGTGCCAGCAGCCCCCGGGGGAACACTGAAGCTTTCTTT. As protein: CASSPRGNTEAFF.

The chain uses TRBV2 and TRBJ2-6, with TRBD1 identical over 10 bases. Germline trimming cut 7 bases from V and 0 bases from J; bases unmatched to any gene: 3. CDR1 is SNHLY and CDR2 is FYNNEI in the germline V gene. The CDR3 covers 16 residues. CDR3 in DNA: TGTGCCAGCACCGGGACAGGGGTCTCTGGGGCCAACGTCCTGACTTTC. Translation gives CASTGTGVSGANVLTF.

The chain carries TRBV19 and TRBJ1-1, with D possibly matching TRBD1 (6 bases). The germline V gene has CDR1 LNHDA and CDR2 SQIVND (reference sequence). The CDR3 runs to 14 residues. V was shortened by 6 bases and J by 1 base, with 12 bases between the two germline ends. The CDR3 DNA reads as TGTGCCAGTAGCTCGGGACATCGGAACACTGAAGCTTTCTTT. This encodes CASSSGHRNTEAFF.

This clone has a single count. The chain carries TRBV19 and TRBJ1-6; 9 nucleotides match TRBD1. Germline V gene lookup returns CDR1 LNHDA and CDR2 SQIVND (reference sequence). There are 11 residues in the CDR3. Trimming removed 9 bases from V and 10 bases from J; junction bases left unmatched: 1. The CDR3: CARQGASPLHF. The DNA of the CDR3 is TGTGCCAGACAGGGGGCGTCACCCCTCCACTTT.

The CDR3 loop is CASGRQGAGRDIQYF. The CDR3 region has the DNA TGTGCCAGCGGAAGACAGGGGGCTGGTAGGGACATTCAGTACTTC. The chain is built from TRBV6-5 and TRBJ2-4; 10 nucleotides line up with TRBD1. The germline V gene has CDR1 MNHEY and CDR2 SVGAGI. Trimming at V came to 8 bases and at J to 8 bases, leaving 12 bases not matched to a gene. The CDR3 has 15 residues.

The V call is TRBV19, the J call TRBJ2-7; tentative D call: TRBD1 (6 bases). The V end was cut by 1 base, the J end by 0 bases, with 10 bases between. CDR1 LNHDA and CDR2 SQIVND come from the germline V gene (reference sequence). The CDR3 is made up of 15 amino acids. CDR3 residues: CASSIGTESSYEQYF. The CDR3 nucleotides read TGTGCCAGTAGTATAGGGACAGAAAGCTCCTACGAGCAGTACTTC.

The V gene is TRBV9, the J gene TRBJ2-2; 8 positions match TRBD1. CDR1 SGDLS and CDR2 YYNGEE come from the germline V gene. The CDR3 is made up of 16 amino acids. V shed 0 bases, J shed 4 bases, and the junction held 5 bases outside the gene matches. The CDR3 DNA reads as TGTGCCAGCAGCGTAGAAGGGACAGGCTTCACCGGGGAGCTGTTTTTT. Translation: CASSVEGTGFTGELFF.

V usage is TRBV7-3 and J usage is TRBJ2-1, with D possibly being TRBD2 (5 bases). V lost 1 base, J lost 7 bases, and 17 bases lay in between. Germline assignment: CDR1 SGHTA and CDR2 FQGTGA. The CDR3 loop spans 16 amino acids. The CDR3 region has the DNA TGTGCCAGCAGCTTAATACCCCTCGCGGAGGAAAATGAGCAGTTCTTC. Its protein is CASSLIPLAEENEQFF.

This clone came up once. The J gene is TRBJ1-1, the V gene TRBV5-4; weak D call: TRBD1 (5 bases). Germline V lookup: CDR1 SGHNT, CDR2 YYREEE (reference sequence). This CDR3 is 15 amino acids long. V was shortened by 4 bases and J by 0 bases, with 13 bases between the two germline ends. The CDR3 DNA reads TGTGCCAGCAGCGACTGGGGCTTGATGAACACTGAAGCTTTCTTT. This sequence encodes CASSDWGLMNTEAFF.

This chain connects TRBV28 to TRBJ1-1; D gene ambiguous. In germline, CDR1 is MDHEN, CDR2 SYDVKM. Trimming cost V 5 bases and J 7 bases, with 14 bases left between them. CDR3 length: 13 residues. In nucleotides, the CDR3 is TGTGCCAGCAGTGTTCAACCGGGGATTGAAGCTTTCTTT. It specifies CASSVQPGIEAFF.

This chain joins TRBV15 and TRBJ1-1; D uncertain. Germline CDR1 LNHNV, CDR2 YYDKDF (reference sequence). Trimming took 0 bases from V and 2 from J, leaving 13 bases between them. The CDR3 runs 16 residues. This CDR3 is CATSREIVQLNTEAFF. The CDR3 nucleotides are TGTGCCACCAGCAGAGAGATTGTACAGCTTAACACTGAAGCTTTCTTT.

This clone was recorded once. The gene calls are TRBV21-1 and TRBJ2-7; the D call TRBD1 from the table was never checked on the DNA. TRBV21-1 is labeled a pseudogene. The CDR3 runs to 16 residues. The CDR3 nucleotides read TGTGCCAGCAGCAAAGACAAAAGGGGTGGACGCCACGAGCAGTACTTC. It is translated as CASSKDKRGGRHEQYF.

The V and J genes are TRBV15 and TRBJ1-5; perhaps TRBD1 as D (5 bases). CDR3 length equals 14 residues. CDR1 and CDR2 (germline): LNHNV, YYDKDF (reference sequence). The germline V and J ends were trimmed by 1 base and 6 bases, with 10 bases remaining between them. The CDR3 bases are TGTGCCACCAGCAGAGGGGGGGTGGGTCAGCCCCAGCATTTT. This encodes CATSRGGVGQPQHF.